A single sample gave rise to the 20 T cell receptor beta chains below, sequenced in a study of shared clonotypes between healthy human individuals. Libraries were prepared by immunoSEQ multiplex PCR; TCRdb keeps only in-frame clonotypes and omits some of them. The sample contains under 1,100,000 clones, around three quarters of which appear only once. The sequencing input was memory CD4+ T cells from PBMCs. Subset given: CD45RA-negative fraction. The receptors originated from a man aged 18 to 29 in good health. Some clones in this sample may be carry-over from other donors' samples.

This sequence joins TRBV7-2 and TRBJ2-1, with 12 positions matching TRBD2. The junction had 9 bases not matched to a gene; V was cut back by 3 bases and J by 9 bases. The germline V gene has CDR1 SGHTA and CDR2 FQGNSA. The CDR3 loop spans 16 amino acids. The CDR3 here is CASSFGATSGSTEQFF. CDR3 DNA: TGTGCCAGCAGCTTTGGGGCGACTAGCGGGAGCACTGAGCAGTTCTTC.

The chain has TRBV2 and TRBJ1-6; D is undetermined. V lost 6 bases and J lost 10, with 13 bases in between. Germline loops: CDR1 SNHLY, CDR2 FYNNEI. The CDR3 is made up of 13 amino acids. Here the CDR3 reads CASSPLLGSPLHF. CDR3 nucleotides: TGTGCCAGCAGCCCCCTCCTAGGATCACCCCTCCACTTT. Variable domain in full (rest from reference TRBV2 and TRBJ1-6): EPEVTQTPSHQVTQMGQEVILRCVPISNHLYFYWYRQILGQKVEFLVSFYNNEISEKSEIFDDQFSVERPDGSNFTLKIRSTKLEDSAMYFCASSPLLGSPLHFGNGTRLTVT.

This clone was observed a handful of times. V and J are TRBV15 and TRBJ2-1; D perhaps matches TRBD2 (5 bases). Germline V lookup: CDR1 LNHNV, CDR2 YYDKDF (reference sequence). The length of the CDR3 is 13 residues. V lost 11 bases and J 10 bases, leaving 21 bases between the germline ends. In DNA form, the CDR3 reads TGTGCCGCGCGGCCCTTAGAGGGAAGGGAGCAGTTCTTC. Its protein product is CAARPLEGREQFF.

The rearrangement uses TRBV5-1 and TRBJ2-3, with D possibly matching TRBD1 (5 bases). CDR3 size: 16 residues. Germline V CDR1 and CDR2: SGHRS, YFSETQ. Trimming left V 0 bases short and J 1 base short, with 12 bases between. CDR3 DNA sequence: TGCGCCAGCAGCTTGGTTGGGGCCGTTGGCACAGATACGCAGTATTTT. Translated: CASSLVGAVGTDTQYF. The complete variable domain, with remaining parts taken from reference TRBV5-1 and TRBJ2-3, reads KAGVTQTPRYLIKTRGQQVTLSCSPISGHRSVSWYQQTPGQGLQFLFEYFSETQRNKGNFPGRFSGRQFSNSRSEMNVSTLELGDSALYLCASSLVGAVGTDTQYFGPGTRLTVL.

CDR3 nucleotides: TGTGCTGGATCTAGCGCTCGCAATTCCTACGAGCAGTACTTC. It encodes CAGSSARNSYEQYF. The chain employs TRBV30 and TRBJ2-5; possibly TRBD2 for D (6 bases). The closer fit of TRBJ2-7 to the DNA end suggests the J call may be wrong. CDR1 GTSNPN and CDR2 SVGIG come from the germline V gene (reference sequence). The CDR3 spans 14 residues.

In this sample, this clone turned up many times. The chain uses TRBV18 and TRBJ1-2, with TRBD1 matching 10 bases. CDR1 and CDR2 (germline): KGHSH, LQKENI. V lost 3 bases and J lost 2; bases outside the gene matches: 6. There are 16 residues in the CDR3. This chain's CDR3 is CASSPKTGGTNYGYTF. CDR3 DNA: TGTGCCAGCTCACCCAAGACAGGGGGCACCAACTATGGCTACACCTTC. Together with reference TRBV18 and TRBJ1-2, the CDR3 gives the full variable domain: NAGVMQNPRHLVRRRGQEARLRCSPMKGHSHVYWYRQLPEEGLKFMVYLQKENIIDESGMPKERFSAEFPKEGPSILRIQQVVRGDSAAYFCASSPKTGGTNYGYTFGSGTRLTVV.

The V call is TRBV5-1, the J call TRBJ1-5; 9 nucleotides align to TRBD1. CDR1 and CDR2 (germline): SGHRS, YFSETQ. CDR3 size: 14 residues. Trimming took 4 bases from V and 2 from J; bases not matched to a gene: 1. For the CDR3, the DNA is TGCGCCAGCAGCCGGGACAGGGGCAATCAGCCCCAGCATTTT. Translated: CASSRDRGNQPQHF.

The rearrangement joins TRBV10-3 to TRBJ2-2, with TRBD2 as a possible D gene (5 bases). There are 16 residues in the CDR3. The V end lost 4 bases, the J end lost 3 bases, and 15 bases lay between the germline ends. The germline CDR1 and CDR2 sequences are ENHRY and SYGVKD. DNA for the CDR3: TGTGCCATCAGTGGCCCTGGGAGTGTTTACACCGGGGAGCTGTTTTTT. It translates to CAISGPGSVYTGELFF.

The J gene is TRBJ2-1, the V gene TRBV7-3; D might be TRBD2 (6 bases). Trimming shortened V by 5 bases and J by 1 base, and 12 bases separated the two germline ends. The CDR3 spans 15 residues. Germline-derived CDR1 and CDR2 are SGHTA and FQGTGA. CDR3 in amino acids: CASSGGAASYNEQFF. CDR3 in DNA: TGTGCCAGCAGCGGAGGGGCGGCATCCTACAATGAGCAGTTCTTC.

The chain combines TRBV5-1 with TRBJ2-2; weak D call: TRBD2 (6 bases). V was cut by 5 bases and J by 1 base, with 15 bases left in between. The CDR3 runs to 16 residues. Per the germline V gene, CDR1 is SGHRS and CDR2 is YFSETQ. Written as DNA, the CDR3 is TGCGCCAGCAGAAACGCCGGGACTCTGAACACCGGGGAGCTGTTTTTT. This sequence encodes CASRNAGTLNTGELFF.

The chain recombines TRBV18 with TRBJ2-2, with a tentative D call TRBD1 (6 bases). Between the trimmed V and J ends, which lost 3 bases and 2 bases, there was a span of 19 bases. This CDR3 comprises 18 residues. Germline V gene data show CDR1 as KGHSH and CDR2 as LQKENI. For the CDR3, the DNA is TGTGCCAGCTCACCGAAACAGACAGGCGGGCCTAACACCGGGGAGCTGTTTTTT. Translated: CASSPKQTGGPNTGELFF.

This clone was counted only a few times. The chain employs TRBV5-1 and TRBJ2-3, with TRBD2 as a possible D gene (6 bases). V gave up 7 bases and J gave up 5 bases, with 17 bases separating them. Germline loops: CDR1 SGHRS, CDR2 YFSETQ. The CDR3 contains 14 residues. CDR3 in amino acids: CASGDGGGGDTQYF. For the CDR3, the DNA is TGCGCCAGCGGGGACGGGGGAGGCGGAGATACGCAGTATTTT. The full variable domain, completed using reference TRBV5-1 and TRBJ2-3, is KAGVTQTPRYLIKTRGQQVTLSCSPISGHRSVSWYQQTPGQGLQFLFEYFSETQRNKGNFPGRFSGRQFSNSRSEMNVSTLELGDSALYLCASGDGGGGDTQYFGPGTRLTVL.

With regard to this clone: A read error is possible here, since a much larger clone lies one base away. This chain joins TRBV15 and TRBJ1-5; D call uncertain. The V and J ends lost 0 bases and 4 bases respectively, with 10 bases between them. This CDR3 contains 15 residues. Germline-derived CDR1 and CDR2 are LNHNV and YYDKDF (reference sequence). Here the CDR3 reads CATSRDGSVNQPQHF. The CDR3 region has the DNA TGTGCCACCAGCAGAGATGGGTCAGTAAATCAGCCCCAGCATTTT.

On this clone itself: One base away lies a much larger clone, so this may be a sequencing read error. The sample holds other DNA sequences that translate to the same CDR3. V and J are TRBV7-2 and TRBJ1-5; no clear D gene. The V end lost 1 base, the J end lost 0 bases, and 1 base lay between the germline ends. The CDR3 consists of 13 residues. The germline CDR1 and CDR2 sequences are SGHTA and FQGNSA. CDR3 sequence: CASSLDSNQPQHF. DNA of the CDR3: TGTGCCAGCAGCTTAGATAGCAATCAGCCCCAGCATTTT. The variable domain in full, completed from reference TRBV7-2 and TRBJ1-5, reads GAGVSQSPSNKVTEKGKDVELRCDPISGHTALYWYRQSLGQGLEFLIYFQGNSAPDKSGLPSDRFSAERTGGSVSTLTIQRTQQEDSAVYLCASSLDSNQPQHFGDGTRLSIL.

The chain carries TRBV6-6 and TRBJ1-4; D unclear. Germline values: CDR1 MNHNY, CDR2 SVGAGI (reference sequence). V lost 7 bases to trimming and J lost 5 bases, with 8 bases between them. The CDR3 loop spans 12 amino acids. The CDR3 loop is CASNPENEKLFF. CDR3 coding DNA: TGTGCCAGCAATCCAGAAAATGAAAAACTGTTTTTT.

The chain combines TRBV7-3 with TRBJ2-1; 9 bases line up with TRBD2. Losses at the gene ends were 5 bases for V and 10 bases for J; bases not matched to a gene: 3. Per germline, CDR1 SGHTA and CDR2 FQGTGA. CDR3 size: 12 residues. The CDR3 is CASSHSGREQFF. CDR3 DNA sequence: TGTGCCAGCAGCCATAGCGGGAGAGAGCAGTTCTTC.

The V and J genes are TRBV7-9 and TRBJ2-1, with D hard to call. This CDR3 is built from 12 residues. V dropped 8 bases and J dropped 5 bases, with 10 bases sitting between them. Germline CDR1 and CDR2: SEHNR and FQNEAQ (reference sequence). CDR3 protein: CASPQAHNEQFF. The CDR3 region has the DNA TGTGCCAGCCCCCAGGCCCACAATGAGCAGTTCTTC.

This clone appeared once. In DNA, the CDR3 is TGTGCCAGCAGTGACAGGGTCCGTCACTCCTACAATGAGCAGTTCTTC. Its translation: CASSDRVRHSYNEQFF. The chain uses TRBV6-1 and TRBJ2-1; tentatively, D is TRBD1 (5 bases). V dropped 3 bases and J dropped 0 bases, with 12 bases sitting between them. Per the germline V gene, CDR1 is MNHNS and CDR2 is SASEGT. The CDR3 is made up of 16 amino acids.

The chain links TRBV28 to TRBJ2-4, with D possibly being TRBD1 (7 bases). CDR3 length equals 19 residues. Germline V CDR1 and CDR2: MDHEN, SYDVKM. The V end lost 0 bases, the J end lost 8 bases, and 26 bases lay between the germline ends. The CDR3 DNA follows: TGTGCCAGCAGTTTATGGGTCAGGGGGGTCCAAGGGATGAAGGACATTCAGTACTTC. Encoded protein: CASSLWVRGVQGMKDIQYF.

This clone was seen many times. J is TRBJ2-3 and V is TRBV7-3; D might be TRBD2 (5 bases). Germline CDR1 is SGHTA and CDR2 is FQGTGA. CDR3 length: 14 amino acids. Trimming pared 1 base from V and 6 bases from J, leaving 11 bases between. CDR3 protein: CASSLNPAGDTQYF. The DNA for the CDR3 is TGTGCCAGCAGCTTAAACCCCGCGGGTGATACGCAGTATTTT.